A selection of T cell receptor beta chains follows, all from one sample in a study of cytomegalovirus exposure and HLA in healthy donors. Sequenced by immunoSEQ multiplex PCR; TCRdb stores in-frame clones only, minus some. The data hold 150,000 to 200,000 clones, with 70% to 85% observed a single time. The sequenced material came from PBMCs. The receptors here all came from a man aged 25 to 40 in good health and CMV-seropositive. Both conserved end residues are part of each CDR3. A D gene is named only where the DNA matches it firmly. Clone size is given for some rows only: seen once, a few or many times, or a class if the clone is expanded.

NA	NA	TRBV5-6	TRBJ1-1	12	TGTGCCAGCAGCCCCGGGAACACTGAAGCTTTCTTT	CASSPGNTEAFF
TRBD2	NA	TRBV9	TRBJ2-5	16	TGTGCCAGCAGCGCCCGACTAGCGGGGGGGCCGGAGACCCAGTACTTC	CASSARLAGGPETQYF
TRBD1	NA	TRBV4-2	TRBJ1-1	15	TGTGCCAGCAGCCCCCGGTCAGGAGGGACAGCTGAAGCTTTCTTT	CASSPRSGGTAEAFF
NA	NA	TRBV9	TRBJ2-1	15	TGTGCCAGCAGCGTAGCGGGGGTGTCGGGTAATGAGCAGTTCTTC	CASSVAGVSGNEQFF
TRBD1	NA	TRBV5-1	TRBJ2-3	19	TGCGCCAGCAGCCGCACCGGGACAGGGGCGAGGCTGAGCACAGATACGCAGTATTTT	CASSRTGTGARLSTDTQYF
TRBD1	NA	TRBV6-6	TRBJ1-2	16	TGTGCCAGCAGCGAGGACAGGGCTTTGTATAACTATGGCTATACCTTC	CASSEDRALYNYGYTF
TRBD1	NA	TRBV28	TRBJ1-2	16	TGTGCCAGCAGTTCCAGACAGGGGGGCCTGGTCTATGGCTACACCTTC	CASSSRQGGLVYGYTF
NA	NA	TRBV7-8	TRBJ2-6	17	TGTGCCAGCATCTGGGGGCGATCCGACTCTGGGGCCAACGTCCTGACTTTC	CASIWGRSDSGANVLTF
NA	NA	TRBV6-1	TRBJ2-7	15	TGTGCCAGCAGAACCGAGGGGGGGCACACCTACGAGCAGTACTTC	CASRTEGGHTYEQYF
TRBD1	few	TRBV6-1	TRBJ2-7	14	TGTGCCAGCACTCATAGGGGGCTTTCCTACGAGCAGTACTTC	CASTHRGLSYEQYF
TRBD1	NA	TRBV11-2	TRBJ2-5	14	TGTGCCAGCAGCTCCCGGGACAGGGAAGAGACCCAGTACTTC	CASSSRDREETQYF
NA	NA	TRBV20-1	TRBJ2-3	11	TGCAGTGCTACACCCGGGGATACGCAGTATTTT	CSATPGDTQYF
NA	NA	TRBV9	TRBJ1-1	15	TGTGCCAGCAGCGTAGCTGGGGCGCGGGGGACTGAAGCTTTCTTT	CASSVAGARGTEAFF
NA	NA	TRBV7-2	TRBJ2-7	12	TGTGCCAGCAGCTTAGATAGCACCGAGCAGTACTTC	CASSLDSTEQYF
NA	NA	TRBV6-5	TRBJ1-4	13	TGTGCCAACTCGGGACAATTGAATGAAAAACTGTTTTTT	CANSGQLNEKLFF
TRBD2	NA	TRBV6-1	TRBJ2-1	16	TGTGCCAGCAGTGTAAAACTAGCGGGGATTCCGAATGAGCAGTTCTTC	CASSVKLAGIPNEQFF
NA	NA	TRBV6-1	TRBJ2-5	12	TGTGCCAGCATGGGTAAGACTGAGACCCAGTACTTC	CASMGKTETQYF
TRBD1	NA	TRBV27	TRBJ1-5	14	TGTGCCAGCAGCTCCGGGACAGGGGGACAGCCCCAGCATTTT	CASSSGTGGQPQHF
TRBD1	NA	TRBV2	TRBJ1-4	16	TGTGCCAGCAGCACCGGGGACAGGGGGGGAAATGAAAAACTGTTTTTT	CASSTGDRGGNEKLFF
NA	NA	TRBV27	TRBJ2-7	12	TGTGCCAGCAGTTTATCAGGGGACGAGCAGTACTTC	CASSLSGDEQYF
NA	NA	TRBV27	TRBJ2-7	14	TGTGCCAGCAGTTTATCGTCGCAGACCTACGAGCAGTACTTC	CASSLSSQTYEQYF
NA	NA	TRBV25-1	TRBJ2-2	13	TGTACCCCCACTACAGGGATGGGCGGGGAGCTGTTTTTT	CTPTTGMGGELFF
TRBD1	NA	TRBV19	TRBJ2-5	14	TGTGCCAGTAGTCTAACAGGGGCCCAAGAGACCCAGTACTTC	CASSLTGAQETQYF
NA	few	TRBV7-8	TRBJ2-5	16	TGTGCCAGCAGCTTAGTATGGGGGGAGCTTCGAGAGACCCAGTACTTC	CASSLVWGELRETQYF
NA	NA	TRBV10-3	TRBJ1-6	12	TGTGCCATCAGGGACAGTCGGGCACCCCTCCACTTT	CAIRDSRAPLHF
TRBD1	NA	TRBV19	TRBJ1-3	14	TGTGCCACCAGAAAACGGGACAGTGGAAACACCATATATTTT	CATRKRDSGNTIYF